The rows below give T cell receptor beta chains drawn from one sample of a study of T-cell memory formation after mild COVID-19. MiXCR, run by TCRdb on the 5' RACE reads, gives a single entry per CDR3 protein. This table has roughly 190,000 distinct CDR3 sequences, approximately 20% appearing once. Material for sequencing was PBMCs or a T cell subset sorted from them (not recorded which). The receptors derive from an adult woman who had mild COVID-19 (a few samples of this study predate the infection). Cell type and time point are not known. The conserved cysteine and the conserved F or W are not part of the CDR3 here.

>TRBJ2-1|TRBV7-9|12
ASSLDRAYNEQF
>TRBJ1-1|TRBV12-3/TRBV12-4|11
ASSQTPGLGAF
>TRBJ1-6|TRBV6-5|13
ASSYYGRQNSPLH
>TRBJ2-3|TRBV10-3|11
AIGRGGTDTQY
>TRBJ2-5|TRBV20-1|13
SARDYGGSTGTQY
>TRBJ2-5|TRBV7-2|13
ASSFGGAGTETQY
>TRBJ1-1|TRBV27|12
ARAGAHSNTEAF
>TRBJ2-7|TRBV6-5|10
ASRETGGEQY
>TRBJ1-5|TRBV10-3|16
AISESGQGGSSNQPQH
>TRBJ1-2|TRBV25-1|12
ASSDYRGGGGYT
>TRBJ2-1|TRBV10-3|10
AINGGRNEQF
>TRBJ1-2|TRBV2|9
ARRTGHGYT
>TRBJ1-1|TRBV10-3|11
AIQGRADTEAF
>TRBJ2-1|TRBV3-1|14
ASSQVMTSGSNEQF
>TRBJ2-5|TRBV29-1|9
SVEVGETQY
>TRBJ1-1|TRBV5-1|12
ASSLVPGNTEAF
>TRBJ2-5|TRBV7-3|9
ASSSGETQY
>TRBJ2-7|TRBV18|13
ASSPATGQSYEQY
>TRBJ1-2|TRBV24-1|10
ATSDPPRGYT
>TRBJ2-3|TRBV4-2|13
ASSQVTGGLDTQY
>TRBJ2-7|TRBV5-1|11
ASSLSNTYEQY
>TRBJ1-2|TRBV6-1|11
ASRQDYSYGYT
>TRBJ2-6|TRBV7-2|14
ASSLGPSSGSNVLT
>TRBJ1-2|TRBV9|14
ASSVKPGQGAGGYT
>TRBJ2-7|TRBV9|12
ASSVEGVAYEQY
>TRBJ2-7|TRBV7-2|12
ASSLEWDTYEQY
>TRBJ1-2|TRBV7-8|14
ASSLREGTGLYGYT
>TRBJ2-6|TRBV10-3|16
AISDAGTGDSGANVLT
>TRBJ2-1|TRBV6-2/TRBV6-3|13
ASSSSGTGSNEQF
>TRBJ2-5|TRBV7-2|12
ASSSRDGDRSQY
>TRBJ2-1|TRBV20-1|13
SARLLLSSYNEQF
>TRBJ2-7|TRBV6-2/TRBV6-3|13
ASSYSSGRADEQY
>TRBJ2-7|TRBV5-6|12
ASRLEGRYYEQY
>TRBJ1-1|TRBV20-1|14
SARGQGSIKNTEAF
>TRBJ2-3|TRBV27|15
ASSPTGERASTDTQY
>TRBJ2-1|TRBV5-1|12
ASSHGQGSNEQF
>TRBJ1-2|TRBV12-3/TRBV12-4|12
ASVPPGQGKGYT
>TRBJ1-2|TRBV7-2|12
ASSLTQGTRGYT
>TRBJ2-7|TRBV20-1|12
SASLLGFSYEQY
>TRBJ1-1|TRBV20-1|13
SARDSAGVNTEAF
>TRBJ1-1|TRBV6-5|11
ASHVRMNTEAF
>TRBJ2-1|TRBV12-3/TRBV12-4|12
ASSLRGGYNEQF
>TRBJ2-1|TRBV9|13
ASSVVGSSYNEQF
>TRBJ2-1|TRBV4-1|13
ASSPLGLAGNEQF
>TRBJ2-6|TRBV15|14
ATSRDRVVGANVLT
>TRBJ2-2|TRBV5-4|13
ASRSKSSPTGELF
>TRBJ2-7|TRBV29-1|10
SGGGVSGEQY
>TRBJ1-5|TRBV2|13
ASSGLGISNQPQH